This TCR beta chain was recorded in a study of T cells in Graves' hyperthyroidism and ophthalmopathy. Study-level findings and limits: In simple terms, a model built on 13 V-J features told ophthalmopathy apart from stable hyperthyroidism.

This clonotype was seen more than once but under ten times. Its antigen is as yet unknown. Each patient was aged 18 to 65 and had newly diagnosed hyperthyroidism of under 2 months' duration. Extraction of PBMCs used roughly 9.3 ml of fresh peripheral blood. Authors of the study amplified TCR beta CDR3 regions from RNA transcripts. The TCR CDR3 first-round RT-PCR relied on the HTBI primer set. One entry per CDR3 protein, called by TCRdb with MiXCR from the multiplex PCR reads. The sample carries hundreds of thousands of distinct CDR3 sequences, less than 15% recorded once. This clonotype originated in a woman in her late teens or twenties with Graves' hyperthyroidism. The sequencing input was blood.

This CDR3 is CSVLKTSEAFF. In DNA form, the CDR3 reads TGCAGCGTTCTAAAGACATCCGAAGCTTTCTTT. The chain joins TRBV29-1 to TRBJ1-1; no reliable D call. The length of the CDR3 is 11 residues. Germline CDR1 SQVTM, CDR2 ANQGSEA. The ends were cut back, 5 bases at V and 8 bases at J, with 12 bases in the middle.